Listed here is a single T cell receptor beta chain. Germline lookup yields CDR1 LGHNA and CDR2 YNFKEQ. The CDR3 is 14 amino acids. The germline V and J ends were trimmed by 4 bases and 5 bases, with 14 bases remaining between them. The sample belongs to a study of patients and donors after allogeneic stem cell transplantation. TCRdb reprocessed the RT-PCR reads via MiXCR and lists one record per CDR3 protein. In the table there are about a million distinct CDR3 sequences, roughly 17% of which are singletons. The sequence derives from a human donor who was either an allogeneic HSCT recipient or a stem cell or donor lymphocyte infusion donor (not recorded which). It is not recorded whose cells these are; they may come from a transplant donor. The chain has TRBV4-2 and TRBJ2-5; D is ambiguous. Sequencing used blood, either unsorted or a sorted T cell fraction (not recorded which). CDR3 coding DNA: TGTGCCAGCAGCCCCCACTACTCAAGGGAGACCCAGTACTTC. Amino acids: CASSPHYSRETQYF.